What follows are 3 T cell receptor beta chains derived from one specimen sequenced in a study of tumor-infiltrating lymphocytes in primary liver carcinoma. A constant-region primer primed TCR beta cDNA synthesis from about 490 ng of total RNA. Construction of TCR beta libraries relied on three successive nested multiplex PCR rounds employing slightly modified ARM-PCR. A C-beta reverse primer and TRBV1-TRBV30 forward primers served in each of the first two PCR rounds, at around 10 cycles apiece. One entry per CDR3 protein results from TCRdb running MiXCR on the multiplex PCR reads. The sample has approximately 110,000 distinct CDR3 sequences; 50% to 65% are singletons. Unsorted bulk tissue, about 19-32 mg of it, served as the source for co-extraction of RNA and DNA. The sample consisted of liver tumor tissue from sampling region 1. Subset noted: tumor region T1, superior pole. The origin of the receptors is a woman in her sixties with primary liver carcinoma and hepatitis B virus infection.

As concerns this clonotype: The junction differs from germline at one of its ends, possibly a read error. This chain uses TRBV28 with TRBJ2-1, with D possibly matching TRBD2 (6 bases). Germline CDR1 MDHEN, CDR2 SYDVKM. The CDR3 sequence is 16 residues long. The CDR3 protein is CASSSPVGGTYNELFF. The DNA for the CDR3 is TGTGCCAGTAGTTCTCCAGTCGGGGGTACCTACAATGAGCTGTTCTTC.

This clonotype was picked up one time. This rearrangement joins TRBV28 to TRBJ2-4; no clear D. The CDR3 spans 14 residues. The germline V gene has CDR1 MDHEN and CDR2 SYDVKM. Trimming pared 7 bases from V and 0 bases from J, leaving 10 bases between. The CDR3 loop is CASTGRLAKNIQYF. In DNA, the CDR3 is TGTGCCAGCACCGGACGGCTAGCCAAAAACATTCAGTACTTC.

Notes on this clonotype: The junction departs from the called germline gene at one end, perhaps through a read error. The rearrangement links TRBV4-2 to TRBJ2-1, with a possible D match to TRBD2 (6 bases). Per germline, CDR1 LGHNA and CDR2 YNFKEQ. The CDR3 runs 15 residues. CDR3 DNA sequence: TGTGCCAGGAGCCAAACGGGGCTGGGGGGATATGAGCAGTTCTTC. It yields the protein CARSQTGLGGYEQFF.